This TCR beta chain appears in the sequencing data of a study of CD8 T cells in Susac syndrome. Study-level information: Active disease was present in about 6 of the sequenced Susac syndrome patients, whereas about 8 of them were in remission. Study-wide results and limits: Susac-specific public clones were found in both the total CD8+ and the CD8+ TEMRA repertoires, with around 16 in the former and 4 to 6 in the latter.

Reverse transcription of 0.5 to 1 ug RNA was carried out with random hexamers. TCRdb called the immunoSEQ multiplex PCR reads again in MiXCR, with one record for every CDR3 protein. The sample yields roughly 190,000 distinct CDR3 sequences, more than 85% seen once. In germline, CDR1 is LGHDT, CDR2 YNNKEL (reference sequence). The V end lost 2 bases, the J end lost 8 bases, and 7 bases lay between the germline ends. The CDR3 spans 12 residues. Turning to this clonotype: Its antigen is not known.

The chain has TRBV3-1 and TRBJ1-3; D is unresolved. The sample taken for sequencing was CD8+ T cells from PBMCs. This clonotype was sampled from a human donor with Susac syndrome. The CDR3 region has the DNA TGTGCCAGCAGCCAATCGGTCGACACCATATATTTT. It specifies CASSQSVDTIYF.